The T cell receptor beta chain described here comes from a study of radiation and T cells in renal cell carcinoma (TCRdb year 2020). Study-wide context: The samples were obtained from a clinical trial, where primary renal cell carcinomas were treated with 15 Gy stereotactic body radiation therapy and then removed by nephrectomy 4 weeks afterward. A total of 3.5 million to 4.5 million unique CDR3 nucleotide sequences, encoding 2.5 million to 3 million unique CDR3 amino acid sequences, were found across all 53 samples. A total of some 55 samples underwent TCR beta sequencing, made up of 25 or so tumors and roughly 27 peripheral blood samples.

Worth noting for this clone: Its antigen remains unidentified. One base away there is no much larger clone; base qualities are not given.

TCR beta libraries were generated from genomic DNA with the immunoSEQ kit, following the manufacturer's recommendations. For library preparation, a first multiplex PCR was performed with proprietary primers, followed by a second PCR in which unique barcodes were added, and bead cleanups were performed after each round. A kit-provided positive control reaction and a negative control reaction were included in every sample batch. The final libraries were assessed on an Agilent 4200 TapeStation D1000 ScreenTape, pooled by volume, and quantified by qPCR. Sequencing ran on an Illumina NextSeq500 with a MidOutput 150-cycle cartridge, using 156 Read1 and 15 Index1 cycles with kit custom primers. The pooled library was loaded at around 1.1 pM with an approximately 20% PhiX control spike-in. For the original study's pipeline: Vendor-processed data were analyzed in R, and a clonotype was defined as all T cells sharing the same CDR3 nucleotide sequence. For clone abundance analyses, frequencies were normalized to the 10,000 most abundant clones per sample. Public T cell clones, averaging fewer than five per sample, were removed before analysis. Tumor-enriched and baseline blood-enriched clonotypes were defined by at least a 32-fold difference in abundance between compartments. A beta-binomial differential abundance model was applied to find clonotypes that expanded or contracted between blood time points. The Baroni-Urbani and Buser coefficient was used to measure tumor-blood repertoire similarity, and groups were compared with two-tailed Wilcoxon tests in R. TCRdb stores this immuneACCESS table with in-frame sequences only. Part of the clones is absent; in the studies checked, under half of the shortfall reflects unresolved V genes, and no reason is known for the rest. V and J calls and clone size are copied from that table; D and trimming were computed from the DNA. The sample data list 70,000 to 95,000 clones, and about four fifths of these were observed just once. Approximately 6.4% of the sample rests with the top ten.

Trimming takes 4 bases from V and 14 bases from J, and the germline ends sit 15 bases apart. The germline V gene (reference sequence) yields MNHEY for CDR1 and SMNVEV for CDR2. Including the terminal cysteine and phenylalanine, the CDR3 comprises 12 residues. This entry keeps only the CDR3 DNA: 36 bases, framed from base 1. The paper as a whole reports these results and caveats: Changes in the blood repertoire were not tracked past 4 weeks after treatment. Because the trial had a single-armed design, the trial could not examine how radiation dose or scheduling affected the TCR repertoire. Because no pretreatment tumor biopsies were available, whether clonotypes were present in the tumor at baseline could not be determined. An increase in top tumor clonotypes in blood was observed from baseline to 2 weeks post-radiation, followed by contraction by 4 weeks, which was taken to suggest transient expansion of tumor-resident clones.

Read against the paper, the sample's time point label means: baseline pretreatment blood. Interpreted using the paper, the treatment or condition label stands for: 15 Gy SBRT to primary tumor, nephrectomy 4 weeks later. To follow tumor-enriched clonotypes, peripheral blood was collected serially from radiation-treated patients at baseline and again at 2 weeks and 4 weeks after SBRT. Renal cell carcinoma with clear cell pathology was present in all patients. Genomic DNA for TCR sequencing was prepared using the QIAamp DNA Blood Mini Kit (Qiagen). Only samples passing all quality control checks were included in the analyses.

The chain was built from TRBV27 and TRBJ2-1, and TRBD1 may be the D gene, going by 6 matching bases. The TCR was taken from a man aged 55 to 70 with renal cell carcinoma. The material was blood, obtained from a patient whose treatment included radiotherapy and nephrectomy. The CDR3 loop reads CASSSRAGAEFF. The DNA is TGTGCCAGCAGTTCGAGGGCAGGGGCCGAGTTCTTC.